This T cell receptor beta chain was retrieved from a study of blood T cell repertoires in COVID-19. Study-wide context: Samples of COVID-19 (acute and convalescent) were obtained from the United States, Italy and Spain. PBMCs, B-cell-depleted T cells, or T cells provided the cDNA or gDNA that made up the material.

Methods used by the authors: Using reference gene primer amplification, nucleated cell counts were estimated. The method was immunoSEQ multiplex PCR; TCRdb's version includes in-frame clones alone and lacks a portion of them. That table supplies the V and J calls and clone size; D and trimming were determined from the DNA. The sample has hundreds of thousands of clones; around four fifths are singletons. The CDR3 extends over 14 amino acids. CDR1 is SGHRS and CDR2 is YFSETQ in the germline V gene. The ends lost 3 bases at V and 4 bases at J; junction bases unmatched: 5. V and J are TRBV5-1 and TRBJ2-5; 8 bases align to TRBD1. The sequencing sample was made of peripheral blood. This TCR was recovered from a woman between 45 and 60 years old with active or convalescent COVID-19. The CDR3 loop reads CASSSRQGSETQYF. The CDR3 DNA is TGCGCCAGCAGCTCCCGACAGGGGTCAGAGACCCAGTACTTC.